These T cell receptor beta chains were read from a single sample in a study of T cell responses to AZD1222 COVID-19 vaccine. The method was immunoSEQ multiplex PCR; TCRdb's version includes in-frame clones alone and lacks a portion of them. The sample holds around 78,000 clones, approximately 85% seen once. The sample in question was peripheral blood, obtained on day 0 of MenACWY control vaccination. The receptor set was obtained from an adult in good health. The CDR3 runs from the conserved cysteine through the conserved F or W. A D gene is named only where the DNA matches it firmly. Rows may omit the clone size; those that give it use once, few, many or a size class.

clone_size: -; j_call: TRBJ2-3; v_call: TRBV6-5; d_call: -; cdr3_nt: TGTGCCAGCAGCCGGAAGTCCCGTACAGATACGCAGTATTTT; cdr3_aa: CASSRKSRTDTQYF
clone_size: -; j_call: TRBJ1-1; v_call: TRBV11-2; d_call: -; cdr3_nt: TGTGCCAGCAGCTTAGCTCCCCAACTACCCGAAGCTTTCTTT; cdr3_aa: CASSLAPQLPEAFF
clone_size: once; j_call: TRBJ2-3; v_call: TRBV7-9; d_call: TRBD2; cdr3_nt: TGTGCCAGCAGCTCCTCTAGCGGGGGGGCAGATACGCAGTATTTT; cdr3_aa: CASSSSSGGADTQYF
clone_size: -; j_call: TRBJ2-7; v_call: TRBV7-8; d_call: TRBD2; cdr3_nt: TGTGCCAGCAGCCAAGTAGGTTGGGGAGGGGACCGCGAGCAGTACTTC; cdr3_aa: CASSQVGWGGDREQYF
clone_size: -; j_call: TRBJ2-7; v_call: TRBV3-1/TRBV3-2; d_call: -; cdr3_nt: TGTGCCAGCAGCCATGGGGTTCGCGAGCAGTACTTC; cdr3_aa: CASSHGVREQYF
clone_size: -; j_call: TRBJ2-3; v_call: TRBV30; d_call: TRBD1; cdr3_nt: TGTGCCTGCGACAGGGGTAGCACAGATACGCAGTATTTT; cdr3_aa: CACDRGSTDTQYF
clone_size: -; j_call: TRBJ2-3; v_call: TRBV7-2; d_call: TRBD2; cdr3_nt: TGTGCCAGCAGCGTTAAAAGCGGGGGGTTGGATACGCAGTATTTT; cdr3_aa: CASSVKSGGLDTQYF
clone_size: -; j_call: TRBJ2-3; v_call: TRBV7-9; d_call: -; cdr3_nt: TGTGCCAGCAGCTTTGAGGGGGGGGGCACAGATACGCAGTATTTT; cdr3_aa: CASSFEGGGTDTQYF
clone_size: -; j_call: TRBJ1-2; v_call: TRBV3-1/TRBV3-2; d_call: TRBD1; cdr3_nt: TGTGCCAGCAGACGCATTACAGGGGAGGTGAGCTACACCTTC; cdr3_aa: CASRRITGEVSYTF
clone_size: -; j_call: TRBJ2-5; v_call: TRBV7-8; d_call: -; cdr3_nt: TGTGCCAGCAGCTCCCCGGGTATGGGGACCCAGTACTTC; cdr3_aa: CASSSPGMGTQYF
clone_size: -; j_call: TRBJ1-1; v_call: TRBV29-1; d_call: -; cdr3_nt: TGCAGCGTTGAAGACAGGTTGGGGGGCAGGAGCACTGAAGCTTTCTTT; cdr3_aa: CSVEDRLGGRSTEAFF
clone_size: once; j_call: TRBJ2-3; v_call: TRBV6-6; d_call: -; cdr3_nt: TGTGCCAGCAGTCTTGGTAGCGGAACTAGCACAGATACGCAGTATTTT; cdr3_aa: CASSLGSGTSTDTQYF
clone_size: few; j_call: TRBJ2-5; v_call: TRBV10-3; d_call: TRBD1; cdr3_nt: TGTGCCATCAGTGAGGGGACAGCAGCCGAAGAGACCCAGTACTTC; cdr3_aa: CAISEGTAAEETQYF
clone_size: -; j_call: TRBJ2-7; v_call: TRBV18; d_call: -; cdr3_nt: TGTGCCAGCTCACCCGTCTCTTCCTACGAGCAGTACTTC; cdr3_aa: CASSPVSSYEQYF